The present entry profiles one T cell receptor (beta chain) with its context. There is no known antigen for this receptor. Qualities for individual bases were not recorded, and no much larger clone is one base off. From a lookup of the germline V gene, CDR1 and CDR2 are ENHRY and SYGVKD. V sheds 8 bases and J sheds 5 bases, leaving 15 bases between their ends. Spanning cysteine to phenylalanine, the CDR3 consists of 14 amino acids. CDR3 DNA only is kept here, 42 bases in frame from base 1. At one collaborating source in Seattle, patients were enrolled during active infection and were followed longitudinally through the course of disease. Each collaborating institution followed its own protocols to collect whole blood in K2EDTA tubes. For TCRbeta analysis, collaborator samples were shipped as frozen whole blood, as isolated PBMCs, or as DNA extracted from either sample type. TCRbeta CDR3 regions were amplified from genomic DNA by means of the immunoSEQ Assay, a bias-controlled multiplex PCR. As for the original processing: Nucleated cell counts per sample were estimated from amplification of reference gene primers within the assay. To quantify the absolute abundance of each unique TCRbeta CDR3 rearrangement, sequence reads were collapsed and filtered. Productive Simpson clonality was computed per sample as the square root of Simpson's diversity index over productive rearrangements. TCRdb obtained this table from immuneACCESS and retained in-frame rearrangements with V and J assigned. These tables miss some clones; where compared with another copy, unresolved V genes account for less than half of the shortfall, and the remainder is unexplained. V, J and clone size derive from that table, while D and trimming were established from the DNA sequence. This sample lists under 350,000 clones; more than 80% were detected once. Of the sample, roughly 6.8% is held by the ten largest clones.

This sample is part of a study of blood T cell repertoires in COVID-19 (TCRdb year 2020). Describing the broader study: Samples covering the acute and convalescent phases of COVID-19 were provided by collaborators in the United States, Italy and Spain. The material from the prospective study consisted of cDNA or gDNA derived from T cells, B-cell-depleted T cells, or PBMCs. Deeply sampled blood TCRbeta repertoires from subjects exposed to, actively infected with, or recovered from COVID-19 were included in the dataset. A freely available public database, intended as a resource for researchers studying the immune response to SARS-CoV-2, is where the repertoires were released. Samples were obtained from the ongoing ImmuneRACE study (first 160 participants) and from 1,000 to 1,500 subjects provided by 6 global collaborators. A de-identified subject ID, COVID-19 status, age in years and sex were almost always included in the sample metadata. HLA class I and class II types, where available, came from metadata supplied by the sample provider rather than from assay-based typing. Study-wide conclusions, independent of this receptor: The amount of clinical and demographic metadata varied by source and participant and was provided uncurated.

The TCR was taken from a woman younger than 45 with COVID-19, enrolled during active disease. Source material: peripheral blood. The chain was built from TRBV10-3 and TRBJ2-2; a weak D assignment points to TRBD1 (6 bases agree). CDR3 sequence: CAIGARGETGELFF. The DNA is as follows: TGTGCCATCGGGGCCAGGGGAGAGACCGGGGAGCTGTTTTTT.